A selection of T cell receptor beta chains follows, all from one sample in a study of T cells in Graves' hyperthyroidism and ophthalmopathy. TCRdb analysed the multiplex PCR reads with MiXCR anew, one entry per CDR3 protein. Among about half a million distinct CDR3 sequences, about 22% were seen once, and the ten largest hold about 49%. Material for sequencing was blood. These receptors were taken from a woman in her sixties or seventies with Graves' ophthalmopathy. Each CDR3 is given with its conserved first and last residue. A D gene is named only where the DNA matches it firmly. Clone size appears in some rows only: once, few, many, or a class for an expanded clone.

size | D | J | V | CDR3 | DNA
once | . | TRBJ2-5 | TRBV20-1 | CSARTPGRQETQYF | TGCAGTGCTAGAACCCCGGGACGCCAAGAGACCCAGTACTTC
many | . | TRBJ2-1 | TRBV7-9 | CASSVGLGEQFF | TGTGCCAGCAGCGTTGGACTGGGGGAGCAGTTCTTC
few | . | TRBJ2-1 | TRBV5-1 | CASSLGWVPHSYNEQFF | TGCGCCAGCAGCTTGGGGTGGGTACCTCACTCCTACAATGAGCAGTTCTTC
many | TRBD2 | TRBJ2-7 | TRBV2 | CASSEMTSAYEQYF | TGTGCCAGCAGTGAGATGACTAGCGCCTACGAGCAGTACTTC
. | TRBD2 | TRBJ2-1 | TRBV20-1 | CSAPGGGSSRSINEQFF | TGCAGTGCTCCTGGTGGCGGGAGTAGTAGAAGTATCAATGAGCAGTTCTTC
. | . | TRBJ1-4 | TRBV5-1 | CASSLEGNSNEKLFF | TGCGCCAGCAGCTTGGAGGGGAACTCTAATGAAAAACTGTTTTTT
. | . | TRBJ2-7 | TRBV5-6 | CASSLVRQLNYEQYF | TGTGCCAGCAGCTTGGTCCGACAGTTGAACTACGAGCAGTACTTC
many | . | TRBJ1-3 | TRBV7-2 | CASSLGTSGNTIYF | TGTGCCAGCAGCTTAGGGACATCCGGAAACACCATATATTTT
. | . | TRBJ2-2 | TRBV12-3/TRBV12-4 | CASSPRGWELFF | TGTGCCAGCAGCCCCCGGGGATGGGAGCTGTTTTTT
few | . | TRBJ2-7 | TRBV5-6 | CASSRPQPPYEQYF | TGTGCCAGCAGCCGCCCACAGCCTCCCTACGAGCAGTACTTC
. | . | TRBJ2-1 | TRBV5-1 | CASSLAFGGYSYNEQFF | TGCGCCAGCAGCTTGGCTTTTGGGGGGTACTCCTACAATGAGCAGTTCTTC
many | . | TRBJ2-7 | TRBV7-9 | CASSGHFYEQYF | TGTGCCAGCAGCGGCCACTTCTACGAGCAGTACTTC
. | . | TRBJ1-2 | TRBV5-1 | CASSPLGGSYGYTF | TGCGCCAGCAGCCCCTTGGGGGGATCGTATGGCTACACCTTC
. | TRBD2 | TRBJ2-7 | TRBV7-3 | CASSLRGGDEQYF | TGTGCCAGCAGCCTCCGGGGGGGGGACGAGCAGTACTTC
many | TRBD1 | TRBJ2-7 | TRBV2 | CASSTPPGTVLYEQYF | TGTGCCAGCAGTACCCCCCCCGGGACAGTTCTATACGAGCAGTACTTC
. | . | TRBJ2-2 | TRBV5-4 | CASSLEPSGELFF | TGTGCCAGCAGCCTCGAGCCCAGCGGGGAGCTGTTTTTT
. | TRBD1 | TRBJ2-7 | TRBV25-1 | CASSDPGGEQYF | TGTGCCAGCAGTGACCCAGGGGGTGAGCAGTACTTC
many | TRBD1 | TRBJ2-7 | TRBV6-1 | CASRELSGQGRYEQYF | TGTGCCAGCAGGGAACTAAGCGGACAGGGCAGGTACGAGCAGTACTTC